The 5 T cell receptor beta chains presented below share a single source sample, sequenced in a study of read filtering for tumor transcriptome and immune sequencing. From approximately 430 ng of RNA, a library with molecular barcoded alpha/delta and beta/gamma adaptors was made. Each CDR3 protein is one row after TCRdb ran MiXCR on the reads. The data contain under 60,000 distinct CDR3 sequences, approximately 18% of them singletons. Sequenced material: a population of CD138-negative cells sorted from bone marrow. These receptors all come from a donor aged 40 or older with multiple myeloma.

This clonotype has at least ten counts. This chain links TRBV12-3 or TRBV12-4 with TRBJ2-1, with D perhaps given as TRBD1 or TRBD2 (5 bases each). Between the trimmed V and J ends, which lost 2 bases and 4 bases, there was a span of 21 bases. The CDR3 is 18 amino acids. This CDR3 is CASSLIRGASSGYNEQFF. CDR3 nucleotide sequence: TGTGCCAGCAGTTTAATTCGAGGGGCCAGTTCCGGGTACAATGAGCAGTTCTTC.

In regard to this clonotype: Its ends do not fully match the called genes, so a read error is possible. This chain uses TRBV7-9 with TRBJ2-1; 11 positions match TRBD1. The CDR3 is made up of 20 amino acids. CDR1 and CDR2 from the germline V gene are SEHNR and FQNEAQ (reference sequence). The CDR3 sequence is CDSSVAPGQGVSISYNEQFF. For the CDR3, the DNA is TGTGACAGCAGCGTAGCGCCGGGACAGGGGGTTTCCATCTCCTACAATGAGCAGTTCTTC.

The sample holds many counts of this clonotype. The CDR3 DNA sequence: TGCGCCAGCAGCTTGGAGGGACGCACAGATACGCAGTATTTT. Translated, it gives CASSLEGRTDTQYF. The chain recombines TRBV5-1 with TRBJ2-3; TRBD1 or TRBD2 may be the D gene (5 bases each). Germline V gene lookup returns CDR1 SGHRS and CDR2 YFSETQ. Trimming took 0 bases from V and 1 from J, leaving 6 bases between them. This CDR3 contains 14 residues.

This clonotype has only a few counts. The rearrangement uses TRBV20-1 and TRBJ2-5, with D tentatively TRBD2 (6 bases). V dropped 0 bases and J dropped 3 bases, with 14 bases sitting between them. CDR1 and CDR2 from the germline V gene are DFQATT and SNEGSKA (reference sequence). The CDR3 length is 15 residues. For the CDR3, the DNA is TGCAGTGCTAGAGATCTGGGGGAGGTGGAAGAGACCCAGTACTTC. Translating it yields CSARDLGEVEETQYF.

This clonotype was detected ten times or more. The genes are TRBV10-3 and TRBJ2-7, with a possible D match to TRBD1 (6 bases). Germline V gene data show CDR1 as ENHRY and CDR2 as SYGVKD. The CDR3 is 14 residues long. The V and J ends lost 6 bases and 4 bases respectively, with 16 bases between them. In DNA, the CDR3 is TGTGCCATCAGCGATCGCCGACAGGCGTACGAGCAGTACTTC. Its translation: CAISDRRQAYEQYF.